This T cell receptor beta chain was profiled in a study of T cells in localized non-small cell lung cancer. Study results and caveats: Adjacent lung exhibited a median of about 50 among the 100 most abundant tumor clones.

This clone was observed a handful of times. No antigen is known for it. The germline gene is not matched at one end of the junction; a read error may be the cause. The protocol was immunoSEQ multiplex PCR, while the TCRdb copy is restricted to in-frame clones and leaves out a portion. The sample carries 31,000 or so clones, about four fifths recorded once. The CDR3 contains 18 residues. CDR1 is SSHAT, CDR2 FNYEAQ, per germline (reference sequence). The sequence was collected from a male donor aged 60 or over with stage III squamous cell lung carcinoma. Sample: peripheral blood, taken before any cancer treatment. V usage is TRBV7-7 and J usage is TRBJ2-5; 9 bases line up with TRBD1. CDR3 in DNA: TGTGCCAGCAGCGAAGCATACTTCGGGACAGGGCGACAAGCGACCCAGTACTTC. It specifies CASSEAYFGTGRQATQYF.